This T cell receptor beta chain was obtained from a study of beta chain features in type 1 diabetes. Study summary: Analysis included around 110,000,000 sorted cells drawn from all samples.

General study results and limits: The naive, central memory and Treg TCRB repertoires of patients appeared to be more similar to one another than those of healthy donors. Type 1 diabetes patients showed a moderate but significant shortening of TCRB CDR3s in all four CD4+ subsets.

Expressed TCRB transcripts were sequenced, since all the RNA that had been isolated was reverse transcribed. The data were produced by immunoSEQ multiplex PCR, yet TCRdb's version contains in-frame clones alone and is incomplete. Of hundreds of thousands of clones listed, about an eighth are singletons. In regard to this clone: Its antigen is currently unknown.

Per germline, CDR1 MNHNY and CDR2 SVGAGI (reference sequence). This CDR3 is built from 15 residues. Trimming pared 5 bases from V and 8 bases from J, leaving 18 bases between. The rearrangement links TRBV6-6 to TRBJ1-4; perhaps TRBD1 as D (6 bases). What was sequenced was naive CD4+ T cells from blood. This TCR was recovered from a man between 18 and 35 years old with type 1 diabetes. CDR3 loop: CASSTRQAGEEKLFF. CDR3 DNA: TGTGCCAGCAGTACGCGACAGGCTGGAGAGGAAAAACTGTTTTTT.